Listed below are T cell receptor beta chains from one sample, sequenced in a study of PD-1 blockade in mismatch repair-deficient tumors. TCRdb's table, derived via immunoSEQ multiplex PCR, lists solely in-frame clones and lacks some. The data show 100,000 to 150,000 clones, more than 85% seen once. This specimen was peripheral blood, taken 44 weeks after starting pembrolizumab. Every receptor here comes from an adult with mismatch repair-deficient cancer. CDR3s leave out the opening cysteine and the closing phenylalanine or tryptophan. The order of the fields is J gene, V gene, CDR3 protein.

TRBJ2-5	TRBV15	ATSIEGARETQY
TRBJ2-7	TRBV5-4	ASSWGTGPSYEQY
TRBJ2-7	TRBV4-1	ASSQAGTGLSYEQY
TRBJ1-1	TRBV27	ASSYRENTEAF
TRBJ2-7	TRBV19	ASSMGDGTYEQY
TRBJ1-5	TRBV7-9	ASSLEMQPQH
TRBJ1-2	TRBV5-1	ASSRTLDGYT
TRBJ2-5	TRBV27	ASSFLGVQGAAETQY
TRBJ2-1	TRBV7-9	ASSSEETAYNEQF
TRBJ1-4	TRBV5-1	ASSFTGVSDEKLF
TRBJ2-7	TRBV10-2	ASSGAGGDYEQY
TRBJ2-2	TRBV7-6	ASSLVQDGELF
TRBJ2-1	TRBV25-1	ASSDRRQGGAYEQF
TRBJ2-7	TRBV10-3	AISVRLAAYEQY
TRBJ1-1	TRBV11-2	ASSRASPTKGLNTEAF
TRBJ2-1	TRBV6-5	ASLQGFANEQF
TRBJ2-3	TRBV19	ASRMGQGTDTQY
TRBJ2-3	TRBV19	ASSSRGRPTDTQY
TRBJ2-7	TRBV7-2	ASSLEGGGSSYEQY
TRBJ2-3	TRBV6-5	ASRRQGVSTDTQY
TRBJ1-1	TRBV4-3	ASSQDPFGWTEAF
TRBJ1-5	TRBV4-3	ASSQDGGGGQPQH
TRBJ1-5	TRBV30	AWSRDTSNQPQH
TRBJ2-7	TRBV23-1	ASSQSLNEQY
TRBJ1-2	TRBV4-1	ASSQEFRLRSYT
TRBJ2-7	TRBV4-3	ASSQDGGGRGKNEQY
TRBJ2-1	TRBV9	ASSDRVSSYNEQF
TRBJ1-3	TRBV19	ASSIFPLSGNTIY
TRBJ2-5	TRBV10-3	AITRGNTSRETSGKTPRETQY
TRBJ2-7	TRBV19	ASSAGTGGYEQY
TRBJ2-7	TRBV4-2	ASSQDRSSYEQY
TRBJ2-7	TRBV2	AIDDGTGGRYEQY
TRBJ2-7	TRBV14	ASSLPRLAGGGRYYEQY
TRBJ2-2	TRBV7-6	ASSVASGRAEWGGELF
TRBJ2-5	TRBV27	ASSWRRKETQY
TRBJ2-5	TRBV27	ASSLGTPIGGTQY
TRBJ2-3	TRBV6-1	ASSERAGGPTDTQY
TRBJ2-2	TRBV27	ASRQGAPRIGELF
TRBJ2-6	TRBV10-2	ASSPSGANVLT
TRBJ1-3	TRBV6-4	ASSEVKPSGRDWAGNTIY
TRBJ2-1	TRBV19	ASSIAGQGDPRQF
TRBJ2-3	TRBV11-3	ASSPSGIGTSDTQY
TRBJ2-7	TRBV7-9	ASSLARYEQY
TRBJ2-7	TRBV29-1	SVQTSGSNEQY
TRBJ2-3	TRBV19	ASSEKGDQPY
TRBJ2-7	TRBV6-5	ASSYGDTYEQY
TRBJ1-2	TRBV5-1	ASSFGTNYGYT
TRBJ2-7	TRBV4-3	ASSPGTGLSYEQY
TRBJ2-5	TRBV11-2	ASSSRQGFFQETQY
TRBJ2-7	TRBV7-3	ASSTRTSSYEQY
TRBJ2-3	TRBV9	ASSATERDPDTQY
TRBJ2-1	TRBV7-8	ASSPALGNEQF
TRBJ1-5	TRBV5-1	ASSLEGISNQPQH
TRBJ1-4	TRBV5-5	ASSLIPYEKLF
TRBJ1-1	TRBV18	ASSPDQGVTEAF
TRBJ1-1	TRBV14	ASSRLRIPEAF
TRBJ2-5	TRBV11-3	ASSLDLLAGRETQY